One sample yielded the 13 T cell receptor beta chains listed below, sequenced in a study of blood T cell repertoires in COVID-19. The assay was immunoSEQ multiplex PCR, and TCRdb's table has in-frame clones only and misses some. The data hold roughly 200,000 clones, with roughly 77% observed a single time. The sequenced sample consisted of PBMCs or T cells enriched from blood (not recorded which). The receptors stem from a man aged 35 to 55 who had recovered from COVID-19.

The V and J genes are TRBV5-6 and TRBJ1-2; D gene ambiguous. Germline-derived CDR1 and CDR2 are SGHDT and YYEEEE. The CDR3 spans 11 residues. Trimming stripped 4 bases from V and 8 bases from J, with 9 bases between. In DNA, the CDR3 is TGTGCCAGCAGCGAAAGCAGGGGCTACACCTTC. Amino acid sequence: CASSESRGYTF. The entire variable domain, with the rest obtained from reference TRBV5-6 and TRBJ1-2, is as follows: DAGVTQSPTHLIKTRGQQVTLRCSPKSGHDTVSWYQQALGQGPQFIFQYYEEEERQRGNFPDRFSGHQFPNYSSELNVNALLLGDSALYLCASSESRGYTFGSGTRLTVV.

The chain combines TRBV19 with TRBJ2-7; TRBD1 matches at 8 bases. Germline CDR1 and CDR2: LNHDA and SQIVND (reference sequence). The CDR3 consists of 14 residues. V lost 3 bases, J lost 5 bases, and 6 bases stayed unmatched. In nucleotides, the CDR3 is TGTGCCAGTAGTATGGACAGGGTCAGGGACGAGCAGTACTTC. Amino acid sequence: CASSMDRVRDEQYF.

V gene TRBV10-3 combines with J gene TRBJ2-1, with 7 positions matching TRBD1. CDR1 ENHRY and CDR2 SYGVKD come from the germline V gene. Trimming took 7 bases from V and 7 from J; bases not matched to a gene: 10. This CDR3 region has 14 residues. The CDR3 loop reads CAITRGNSRNEQFF. CDR3 DNA: TGTGCCATCACCAGGGGGAACAGCAGGAATGAGCAGTTCTTC.

Here the CDR3 reads CASSRDIGWNTGELFF. Here the CDR3 DNA reads TGTGCCAGCTCACGGGACATTGGATGGAACACCGGGGAGCTGTTTTTT. V is TRBV18 and J is TRBJ2-2; D may be TRBD1 (6 bases). This CDR3 has 16 amino acids. V was pared by 4 bases and J by 1 base, with 13 bases between. Germline CDR1 and CDR2: KGHSH and LQKENI.

This clone appeared a few times. The chain recombines TRBV20-1 with TRBJ2-3; 8 bases agree with TRBD2. The CDR3 is made up of 11 amino acids. V trimming: 6 bases; J trimming: 9 bases; junction bases outside the gene matches: 5. Germline assignment: CDR1 DFQATT and CDR2 SNEGSKA (reference sequence). CDR3 in amino acids: CSAGLVGTQYF. The DNA for the CDR3 is TGCAGTGCGGGACTAGTCGGGACGCAGTATTTT.

This clone was counted a few times. The chain joins TRBV9 to TRBJ2-7; D perhaps matches TRBD2 (5 bases). Between the trimmed V and J ends, which lost 0 bases and 4 bases, there was a span of 8 bases. The CDR3 has 13 residues. Germline-derived CDR1 and CDR2 are SGDLS and YYNGEE. CDR3 DNA sequence: TGTGCCAGCAGCGTAGCTACGGGATACGAGCAGTACTTC. Protein sequence: CASSVATGYEQYF.

The chain couples TRBV12-3 or TRBV12-4 to TRBJ1-2; TRBD1 matches at 9 bases. Trimming took 3 bases from V and 7 from J; bases not matched to a gene: 3. The CDR3 has 13 amino acids. The CDR3: CASSFRTGVGYTF. The CDR3 nucleotides are TGTGCCAGCAGTTTCCGGACAGGGGTTGGCTACACCTTC.

The chain couples TRBV19 to TRBJ1-3; D is ambiguous. Between the trimmed V and J ends, which lost 4 bases and 0 bases, there was a span of 19 bases. CDR1 is LNHDA, CDR2 SQIVND, per germline (reference sequence). The CDR3 sequence is 18 residues long. CDR3 DNA: TGTGCCAGTAGTACCTTCCTCCCGACGGAGCACTCTGGAAACACCATATATTTT. Translated: CASSTFLPTEHSGNTIYF.

In nucleotides, the CDR3 is TGCAGCGTCCTTATCGGCGGAATCAGATCAGATACGCAGTATTTT. Its translation is CSVLIGGIRSDTQYF. The chain uses TRBV29-1 and TRBJ2-3; D remains unclear. The V end lost 6 bases, the J end lost 4 bases, and 20 bases lay between the germline ends. From germline, CDR1 is SQVTM and CDR2 ANQGSEA. This CDR3 is 15 amino acids long.

The rearrangement uses TRBV5-1 and TRBJ2-1, with D perhaps matching TRBD1 (7 bases). Germline assignment: CDR1 SGHRS and CDR2 YFSETQ. The CDR3 is 15 residues long. V was cut by 0 bases and J by 6 bases, with 13 bases left in between. CDR3 DNA sequence: TGCGCCAGCAGCTTGGAGGGGCAGGGGGGCAATGAGCAGTTCTTC. Amino acids: CASSLEGQGGNEQFF.

The V and J genes are TRBV5-4 and TRBJ2-5; tentatively, D is TRBD1 (6 bases). Germline V gene data show CDR1 as SGHNT and CDR2 as YYREEE (reference sequence). The CDR3 sequence is 14 residues long. V was pared by 2 bases and J by 4 bases, with 12 bases between. CDR3 nucleotides: TGTGCCAGCAGCTTCCGGCAGGGGATAGAGACCCAGTACTTC. It translates to CASSFRQGIETQYF.

This chain connects TRBV5-5 to TRBJ1-4; D not certain. The germline gives CDR1 SGHKS, CDR2 YYEKEE (reference sequence). V gave up 2 bases and J gave up 10 bases, with 12 bases separating them. CDR3 length equals 13 residues. This CDR3 is CASSLLKGGKLFF. As DNA, the CDR3 is TGTGCCAGCAGCTTACTAAAAGGAGGAAAACTGTTTTTT. Full variable domain (missing parts from reference TRBV5-5 and TRBJ1-4): DAGVTQSPTHLIKTRGQQVTLRCSPISGHKSVSWYQQVLGQGPQFIFQYYEKEERGRGNFPDRFSARQFPNYSSELNVNALLLGDSALYLCASSLLKGGKLFFGSGTQLSVL.

The chain combines TRBV9 with TRBJ2-2; TRBD1 is a possible D gene (6 bases). Germline CDR1 reads SGDLS; CDR2 reads YYNGEE. The CDR3 totals 13 residues. V was shortened by 7 bases and J by 6 bases, with 13 bases between the two germline ends. The CDR3 region has the DNA TGTGCCAGCTCACTCAAGGGGGCCGGGGAGCTGTTTTTT. It specifies CASSLKGAGELFF.